This T cell receptor (beta chain) was captured in a study of radiation and T cells in renal cell carcinoma. A remark on this clone: Its target is unknown.

This CDR3 has 17 residues. Germline CDR1 is SEHNR and CDR2 is FQNEAQ (reference sequence). The ends were cut back, 5 bases at V and 6 bases at J, with 22 bases in the middle. Broader study findings: From baseline, blood top tumor clonotypes peaked at 2 weeks post-radiation.

Sequencing was performed with immunoSEQ multiplex PCR; in TCRdb, only in-frame clones are kept and a portion is missing. The table includes 40,000 to 50,000 clones, 65% to 85% detected once. Specified time point: blood 4 weeks post-SBRT, at nephrectomy. Treatment reported: 15 Gy SBRT to primary tumor, nephrectomy 4 weeks later. Nephrectomy followed 15 Gy stereotactic body radiation by 4 weeks. The chain has TRBV7-9 and TRBJ1-4; D gene uncertain. The TCR was taken from a woman aged 65 to 85 with renal cell carcinoma. Specimen: blood, collected from a patient whose treatment included radiotherapy and nephrectomy. This chain's CDR3 is CASSISGLSFGDEKLFF. The CDR3 DNA reads as TGTGCCAGCAGCATATCTGGCTTAAGCTTCGGCGATGAAAAACTGTTTTTT.